A selection of T cell receptor beta chains follows, all from one sample in a study of regulatory T cells in long-lasting Graves disease. TCRdb analysed the multiplex PCR reads with MiXCR anew, one entry per CDR3 protein. The repertoire includes hundreds of thousands of distinct CDR3 sequences, roughly 16% of them detected once, and around a sixth sits in the top ten. This sample was also put to use in a study of T cells in Graves' hyperthyroidism and ophthalmopathy.

The material sequenced was peripheral blood mononuclear cells (PBMCs), taken at new diagnosis, from a patient treated with antithyroid drugs. The receptors were gathered from a woman aged 30 to 39 with Graves disease. The CDR3 runs from the conserved cysteine through the conserved F or W. Fields, in order: D gene, J gene, V gene, clone size, CDR3 protein, CDR3 DNA. D genes are given only for firm matches. Rows give clone size only sometimes, using once, few, many, or a class for an expanded clone.

TRBD2 | TRBJ2-3 | TRBV2 | many | CASRRRGLAATSTDTQYF | TGTGCCAGCAGAAGGAGGGGACTAGCGGCTACTAGCACAGATACGCAGTATTTT
. | TRBJ1-1 | TRBV7-2 | . | CASSQGGRSEALF | TGTGCCAGCAGCCAAGGGGGGCGAAGTGAAGCTCTCTTT
. | TRBJ2-5 | TRBV20-1 | few | CSVNTGTGTQYF | TGCAGTGTTAACACCGGGACTGGGACCCAGTACTTC
. | TRBJ2-7 | TRBV28 | few | CASSSPILGSNEQYF | TGTGCCAGCAGTTCCCCCATCCTAGGGTCTAACGAGCAGTACTTC
TRBD1 | TRBJ2-7 | TRBV27 | . | CASSPIGDRGNWNEQYF | TGTGCCAGCAGTCCTATAGGAGACAGGGGAAATTGGAACGAGCAGTACTTC
TRBD2 | TRBJ2-2 | TRBV7-2 | many | CASSLGPGGNTGELFF | TGTGCCAGCAGCTTAGGTCCGGGAGGAAACACCGGGGAGCTGTTTTTT
. | TRBJ2-2 | TRBV7-2 | . | CASIPGGGVAGELFF | TGTGCCAGCATCCCAGGTGGCGGGGTGGCCGGGGAGCTGTTTTTT
TRBD2 | TRBJ2-2 | TRBV5-1 | . | CASATAGVFLQGTGELFF | TGCGCCAGCGCGACGGCGGGAGTCTTTTTGCAAGGCACCGGGGAGCTGTTTTTT
TRBD2 | TRBJ2-1 | TRBV6-5 | many | CASSYSLAPSSYNEQFF | TGTGCCAGCAGTTACTCACTAGCGCCGAGCTCCTACAATGAGCAGTTCTTC
. | TRBJ2-7 | TRBV12-5 | few | CASAPARGRQYF | TGTGCTAGTGCCCCGGCGCGGGGGCGGCAGTACTTC
TRBD2 | TRBJ2-5 | TRBV28 | many | CASSFNGPAGTMETQYF | TGTGCCAGCAGCTTTAATGGACCAGCGGGAACGATGGAGACCCAGTACTTC
TRBD1 | TRBJ2-5 | TRBV28 | . | CASSRTGYGETQYF | TGTGCCAGCAGTAGGACAGGGTATGGGGAGACCCAGTACTTC
. | TRBJ2-1 | TRBV6-9 | . | CASSYRQVEQFF | TGTGCCAGCAGTTACAGACAGGTGGAGCAGTTCTTC
. | TRBJ2-3 | TRBV5-6 | . | CASSFGGGLADTQYF | TGTGCCAGCAGCTTTGGTGGGGGCTTGGCAGATACGCAGTATTTT
TRBD1 | TRBJ1-4 | TRBV20-1 | . | CSAPDRAKDEKLFF | TGCAGTGCTCCGGACAGGGCGAAGGATGAAAAACTGTTTTTT
TRBD2 | TRBJ2-6 | TRBV12-3/TRBV12-4 | many | CASSPPKGGVGANVLTF | TGTGCCAGCAGTCCCCCCAAGGGAGGGGTGGGGGCCAACGTCCTGACTTTC
TRBD2 | TRBJ2-7 | TRBV4-2 | . | CASSPDSGRAWGYEQYF | TGTGCCAGCAGCCCCGATAGCGGGCGGGCGTGGGGGTACGAGCAGTACTTC
. | TRBJ1-1 | TRBV6-2/TRBV6-3 | few | CASSEAGSTPEAFF | TGTGCCAGCAGTGAAGCAGGGAGTACCCCTGAAGCTTTCTTT
. | TRBJ2-6 | TRBV11-2 | many | CASSLVSPTGANVLTF | TGTGCCAGCAGCTTAGTCTCCCCCACTGGGGCCAACGTCCTGACTTTC
TRBD2 | TRBJ2-7 | TRBV5-1 | once | CASRPGLAGHGQYF | TGCGCCAGCAGACCGGGACTAGCGGGACACGGGCAGTACTTC
. | TRBJ2-5 | TRBV27 | many | CASSGQPQYF | TGTGCCAGCAGTGGCCAGCCCCAGTACTTC
TRBD1 | TRBJ1-1 | TRBV19 | . | CASSLFQGATEAFF | TGTGCCAGTAGTCTTTTTCAGGGGGCCACTGAAGCTTTCTTT
. | TRBJ2-1 | TRBV15 | . | CATSRTVNNEQFF | TGTGCCACCAGCAGGACAGTTAACAATGAGCAGTTCTTC
. | TRBJ2-4 | TRBV3-1 | . | CASSQTDLAKNIQYF | TGTGCCAGCAGCCAGACGGACCTAGCCAAAAACATTCAGTACTTC